These 18 T cell receptor beta chains share one sample of origin, sequenced in a study of Graves' ophthalmopathy and Graves' hyperthyroidism. The study amplified TCR beta CDR3 regions using RNA transcripts. HTBI primers primed a first-round RT-PCR, and a second-round multiplex PCR followed. MiXCR was run by TCRdb on the multiplex PCR reads, yielding one entry per CDR3 protein. Altogether around 590,000 distinct CDR3 sequences are present, approximately 37% being singletons, with the ten largest covering 3.5% to 5%. Sequenced input: peripheral blood or thyroid tissue (not recorded which). Receptor source: an adult man with Graves' hyperthyroidism.

V usage is TRBV28 and J usage is TRBJ2-7; 7 positions agree with TRBD2. With V trimmed by 5 bases and J by 3 bases, 10 bases remained unmatched. The CDR3 extends over 15 amino acids. Per germline, CDR1 MDHEN and CDR2 SYDVKM. The CDR3 reads CASSPHPSGLYEQYF. The CDR3 coding sequence is TGTGCCAGCAGTCCGCATCCTAGCGGCCTCTACGAGCAGTACTTC.

This clonotype has a single count. The chain carries TRBV7-9 and TRBJ1-1; 7 bases fit TRBD1. Unmatched junction bases numbered 24, after V lost 10 bases and J lost 4 bases. The CDR3 sequence is 18 residues long. Germline CDR1 and CDR2: SEHNR and FQNEAQ (reference sequence). DNA of the CDR3: TGTGCCACCATATTACACAGGGGTCAAATTCTCCGGGGCACTGAAGCTTTCTTT. Its protein product is CATILHRGQILRGTEAFF.

This rearrangement joins TRBV10-3 to TRBJ1-2; TRBD1 might be the D (6 bases). Germline values: CDR1 ENHRY, CDR2 SYGVKD. There are 14 residues in the CDR3. V was cut by 4 bases and J by 3 bases, with 12 bases left in between. For the CDR3, the DNA is TGTGCCATCAGTGCTAGAGGGGGGGACTATGGCTACACCTTC. Protein sequence: CAISARGGDYGYTF.

This clonotype was counted at least ten times. The chain couples TRBV19 to TRBJ1-2; weak D call: TRBD1 (6 bases). From germline, CDR1 is LNHDA and CDR2 SQIVND (reference sequence). The V gene lost 3 bases and the J gene lost 1 base, with 12 bases spanning the gap. The CDR3 consists of 15 residues. In DNA form, the CDR3 reads TGTGCCAGTAGTATGGGGGACACAATTAACTATGGCTACACCTTC. It encodes CASSMGDTINYGYTF.

The table lists this clonotype with a few counts. The rearrangement uses TRBV29-1 and TRBJ2-3, with a possible D match to TRBD2 (5 bases). Germline lookup yields CDR1 SQVTM and CDR2 ANQGSEA. The V end lost 6 bases, the J end lost 1 base, and 14 bases lay between the germline ends. The CDR3 runs to 14 residues. CDR3 nucleotides: TGCAGCGTAGAGGACTGGGTTGGCACAGATACGCAGTATTTT. Translation gives CSVEDWVGTDTQYF.

This clonotype appeared many times. This sequence joins TRBV20-1 and TRBJ2-7; 8 bases are shared with TRBD2. The CDR3 is made up of 14 amino acids. After removal of 6 bases from V and 0 bases from J, the junction contained 7 bases not matched to a gene. Germline-derived CDR1 and CDR2 are DFQATT and SNEGSKA (reference sequence). The CDR3 bases are TGCAGTGCGCAGACTAGCGTTGGCTCCTACGAGCAGTACTTC. Its protein is CSAQTSVGSYEQYF.

A few counts support this clonotype. The CDR3 DNA is TGTGCCAGCAGTTACTCGATTGACCGGAACACCGGGGAGCTGTTTTTT. As protein: CASSYSIDRNTGELFF. The chain has TRBV12-3 or TRBV12-4 and TRBJ2-2; D remains unclear. The V and J ends lost 4 bases and 1 base respectively, with 13 bases between them. This CDR3 is built from 16 residues.

This clonotype has more than one count but fewer than ten. The rearrangement uses TRBV6-6 and TRBJ1-6; the D gene is possibly TRBD1 (6 bases). Per the germline V gene, CDR1 is MNHNY and CDR2 is SVGAGI (reference sequence). This CDR3 has 17 amino acids. V shed 5 bases and J shed 0 bases, with 14 bases lying between them. CDR3 in DNA: TGTGCCAGCAGTGGAGCGGACAGTAGCTCCTATAATTCACCCCTCCACTTT. It is translated as CASSGADSSSYNSPLHF.

The chain combines TRBV20-1 with TRBJ1-2, with TRBD1 matching over 12 bases. Germline lookup yields CDR1 DFQATT and CDR2 SNEGSKA (reference sequence). The CDR3 is 17 amino acids. The V gene end was trimmed by 3 bases and the J gene end by 5 bases; junction bases not matched to a gene: 13. The CDR3 protein is CSASPPGQGAAGYGYTF. In DNA, the CDR3 is TGCAGTGCTAGCCCACCGGGACAGGGGGCGGCTGGGTATGGCTACACCTTC.

The J gene is TRBJ1-3, the V gene TRBV5-1; D gene uncertain. Trimming pared 1 base from V and 4 bases from J, leaving 15 bases between. CDR1 SGHRS and CDR2 YFSETQ come from the germline V gene. The CDR3 is 16 residues long. The CDR3 loop reads CASSLPSGDVGNTIYF. The CDR3 DNA follows: TGCGCCAGCAGCTTGCCTAGCGGGGATGTAGGAAACACCATATATTTT. Using reference TRBV5-1 and TRBJ1-3 for the parts outside the CDR3, the full variable domain is KAGVTQTPRYLIKTRGQQVTLSCSPISGHRSVSWYQQTPGQGLQFLFEYFSETQRNKGNFPGRFSGRQFSNSRSEMNVSTLELGDSALYLCASSLPSGDVGNTIYFGEGSWLTVV.

This clonotype came up many times. The chain carries TRBV20-1 and TRBJ1-5; perhaps TRBD1 as D (6 bases). V lost 1 base and J 1 base, leaving 23 bases between the germline ends. The CDR3 covers 19 residues. Germline V gene lookup returns CDR1 DFQATT and CDR2 SNEGSKA (reference sequence). For the CDR3, the DNA is TGCAGTGCTAGAGTGAACTCCCGTCCGGGGGCGTTAAGCAATCAGCCCCAGCATTTT. This encodes CSARVNSRPGALSNQPQHF.

As DNA, the CDR3 is TGTGCCAGTAGTACTCAGTTTCGGCGGGAGAGGCCATACGAGCAGTACTTC. It codes for CASSTQFRRERPYEQYF. This chain connects TRBV19 to TRBJ2-7, with TRBD2 identical over 7 bases. Trimming at V came to 4 bases and at J to 4 bases, leaving 16 bases not matched to a gene. The CDR3 has 17 residues. CDR1 LNHDA and CDR2 SQIVND come from the germline V gene (reference sequence).

A few counts support this clonotype. The V and J genes are TRBV27 and TRBJ2-7; D unresolved. Germline assignment: CDR1 MNHEY and CDR2 SMNVEV (reference sequence). This CDR3 has 14 amino acids. Deletions cut 4 bases from V and 1 base from J, with 11 bases between. The CDR3 spells CASSSMPGSYEQYF. In DNA form, the CDR3 reads TGTGCCAGCAGTTCAATGCCGGGTTCCTACGAGCAGTACTTC.

This clonotype was picked up many times. The chain recombines TRBV18 with TRBJ1-1; a possible D gene is TRBD1 (5 bases). Germline V gene lookup returns CDR1 KGHSH and CDR2 LQKENI. CDR3 size: 15 residues. Trimming took 1 base from V and 5 from J, leaving 14 bases between them. This chain's CDR3 is CASSPRAGRQTEAFF. The CDR3 DNA reads as TGTGCCAGCTCACCACGCGCAGGGAGGCAAACTGAAGCTTTCTTT.

The chain combines TRBV7-9 with TRBJ1-1; 8 bases match TRBD1. The V gene end was trimmed by 1 base and the J gene end by 4 bases; junction bases not matched to a gene: 2. This CDR3 has 14 residues. Per germline, CDR1 SEHNR and CDR2 FQNEAQ (reference sequence). The CDR3 is CASSLVQGVTEAFF. In DNA form, the CDR3 reads TGTGCCAGCAGCTTAGTACAGGGGGTCACTGAAGCTTTCTTT.

This clonotype was picked up one time. This chain joins TRBV7-2 and TRBJ2-7, with TRBD2 matching 12 bases. CDR1 is SGHTA, CDR2 FQGNSA, per germline. The V and J ends lost 4 bases and 7 bases, in that order; junction bases with no gene match: 14. The CDR3 has 17 amino acids. The CDR3: CASSSPQGLAGYNEQYF. The CDR3 DNA reads TGTGCCAGCAGCTCCCCCCAGGGACTAGCGGGTTACAATGAGCAGTACTTC.

This clonotype occurred a few times. V gene TRBV20-1 combines with J gene TRBJ2-3; 9 bases match TRBD2. V was pared by 2 bases and J by 1 base, with 1 base of the junction left unmatched. CDR3 size: 14 residues. CDR1 DFQATT and CDR2 SNEGSKA come from the germline V gene (reference sequence). The CDR3 reads CSARRLAGTDTQYF. The DNA for the CDR3 is TGCAGTGCTAGACGACTAGCGGGCACAGATACGCAGTATTTT.

The genes are TRBV9 and TRBJ2-5; possibly TRBD1 for D (6 bases). TRBJ2-4 matches the DNA end more closely, so the J call is doubtful. CDR1 and CDR2 from the germline V gene are SGDLS and YYNGEE. The CDR3 runs to 14 residues. In nucleotides, the CDR3 is TGTGCCAGCAGCGAGAGACAGGTTGCAAACATTCAGTACTTC. Translation gives CASSERQVANIQYF.